A selection of T cell receptor beta chains follows, all from one sample in a study of shared clonotypes between healthy human individuals. Sequencing was performed with immunoSEQ multiplex PCR; in TCRdb, only in-frame clones are kept and a portion is missing. This sample yields 2 million to 2.5 million clones, of which approximately 94% are seen a single time; roughly 0.13% belongs to the top ten. The sequencing sample was made of naive CD4+ T cells sorted from blood. These receptors were obtained from a man between 18 and 29 years old in good health. CDR3s include the opening cysteine and the closing phenylalanine or tryptophan. Fields, in order: clone size, V gene, CDR3 protein. Where a row states a size, it is once, few, many or the class of an expanded clone; other rows omit it.

>-|TRBV7-3
CASSPPHGGNTIYF
>-|TRBV6-1
CASSVASGSSSVYEQYF
>-|TRBV5-5
CASSSLGKGGSNNEQFF
>-|TRBV18
CASSLDGGKETQYF
>-|TRBV10-3
CAISEIKVSGVIQETQYF
>-|TRBV23-1
CASSQSGTRGSGNLYEQYF
>-|TRBV19
CASSIERGADQPQHF
>-|TRBV5-1
CASGRLTENSPLHF
>once|TRBV18
CASSPEARRTNEKLFF
>-|TRBV5-1
CASSSGQANTGELFF
>once|TRBV6-1
CASSEIHEQYF
>-|TRBV11-1
CASSSGGAERYNEQFF
>-|TRBV6-6
CASSFGTEAFF
>-|TRBV6-1
CASSEFEREVTDTQYF
>-|TRBV5-6
CASSLVGGTQETQYF
>-|TRBV11-2
CASSVNPTTQYF
>-|TRBV6-1
CASRIGQFFSYEQYF
>-|TRBV30
CAWRARVPGQGYYGYTF
>-|TRBV30
CTLSMSGANVLTF
>-|TRBV5-6
CASSLVAHRNSYNSPLHF
>-|TRBV30
CAWSVAGTSAEQYF
>-|TRBV7-2
CASSLMARGLGNTGELFF
>-|TRBV2
CASSTRSGVTEQFF
>-|TRBV21-1
CASSPLGLNTGELFF
>-|TRBV6-5
CASSYSWASANSPLHF
>-|TRBV27
CASSLSGSPSTDTQYF
>-|TRBV18
CASSPPGAKNIQYF
>-|TRBV10-3
CASAGGGGTDTQYF
>-|TRBV7-9
CASSLGGTGGEQYF
>-|TRBV5-6
CASSPIGTSGKAGTDTQYF
>-|TRBV29-1
CSVESPSTEAFF
>-|TRBV5-1
CASSLGLADGRSTDTQYF
>-|TRBV4-3
CASSQGTGDSGNTIYF
>once|TRBV10-3
CAISDRGGANVLTF
>-|TRBV5-1
CASSPDGGGGAETQYF
>-|TRBV7-6
CASSKGQGAVSGEQYF
>-|TRBV7-9
CASSFSGGGNEQFF
>-|TRBV6-6
CASRGGNYEQYF
>-|TRBV11-3
CASSLSGGNYEQYF
>-|TRBV7-2
CASSRGGKSYGYTF
>-|TRBV19
CASRTGTDNSPLHF